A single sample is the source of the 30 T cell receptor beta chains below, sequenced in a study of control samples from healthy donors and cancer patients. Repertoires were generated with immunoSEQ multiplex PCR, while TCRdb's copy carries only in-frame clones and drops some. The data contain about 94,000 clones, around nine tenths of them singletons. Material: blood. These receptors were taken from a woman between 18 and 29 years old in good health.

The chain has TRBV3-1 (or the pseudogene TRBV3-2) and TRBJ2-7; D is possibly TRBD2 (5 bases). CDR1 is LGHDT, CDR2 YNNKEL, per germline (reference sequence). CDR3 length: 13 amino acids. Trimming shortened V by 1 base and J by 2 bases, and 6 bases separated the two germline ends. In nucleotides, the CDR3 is TGTGCCAGCAGCCAAGTCGGGGCCTACGAGCAGTACTTC. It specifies CASSQVGAYEQYF.

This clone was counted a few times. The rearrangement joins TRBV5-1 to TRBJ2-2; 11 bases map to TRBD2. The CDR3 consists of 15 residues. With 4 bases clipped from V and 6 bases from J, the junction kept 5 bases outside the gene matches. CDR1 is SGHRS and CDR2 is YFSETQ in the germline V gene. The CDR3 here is CASSATSGVPGELFF. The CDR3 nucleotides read TGCGCCAGCAGCGCGACTAGCGGGGTTCCCGGGGAGCTGTTTTTT.

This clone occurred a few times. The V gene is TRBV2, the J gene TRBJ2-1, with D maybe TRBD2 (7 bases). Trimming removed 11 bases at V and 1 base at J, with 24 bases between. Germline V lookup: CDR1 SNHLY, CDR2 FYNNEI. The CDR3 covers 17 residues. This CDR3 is CAVPSGGLAASYNEQFF. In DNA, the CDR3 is TGTGCCGTACCATCCGGGGGGCTAGCGGCTTCCTACAATGAGCAGTTCTTC. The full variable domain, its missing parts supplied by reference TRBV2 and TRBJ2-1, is EPEVTQTPSHQVTQMGQEVILRCVPISNHLYFYWYRQILGQKVEFLVSFYNNEISEKSEIFDDQFSVERPDGSNFTLKIRSTKLEDSAMYFCAVPSGGLAASYNEQFFGPGTRLTVL.

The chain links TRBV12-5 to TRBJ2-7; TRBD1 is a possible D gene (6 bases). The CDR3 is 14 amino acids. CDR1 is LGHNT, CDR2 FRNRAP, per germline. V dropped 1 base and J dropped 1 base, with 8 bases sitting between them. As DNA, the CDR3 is TGTGCTAGTGGTTTGGACAGGGATTCCTACGAGCAGTACTTC. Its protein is CASGLDRDSYEQYF.

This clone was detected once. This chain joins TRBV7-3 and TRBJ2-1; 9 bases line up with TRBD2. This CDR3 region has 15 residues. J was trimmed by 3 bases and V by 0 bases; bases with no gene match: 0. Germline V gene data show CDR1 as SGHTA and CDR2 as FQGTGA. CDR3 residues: CASSLTSGGYNEQFF. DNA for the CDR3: TGTGCCAGCAGCTTAACTAGCGGGGGCTACAATGAGCAGTTCTTC. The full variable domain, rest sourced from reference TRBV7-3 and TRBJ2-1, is GAGVSQTPSNKVTEKGKYVELRCDPISGHTALYWYRQSLGQGPEFLIYFQGTGAADDSGLPNDRFFAVRPEGSVSTLKIQRTERGDSAVYLCASSLTSGGYNEQFFGPGTRLTVL.

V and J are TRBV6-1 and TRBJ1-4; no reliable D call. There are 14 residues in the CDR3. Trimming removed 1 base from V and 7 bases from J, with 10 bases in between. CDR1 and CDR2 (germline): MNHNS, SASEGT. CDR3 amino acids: CASSEGYWSEKLFF. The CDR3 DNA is TGTGCCAGCAGTGAAGGGTACTGGAGTGAAAAACTGTTTTTT.

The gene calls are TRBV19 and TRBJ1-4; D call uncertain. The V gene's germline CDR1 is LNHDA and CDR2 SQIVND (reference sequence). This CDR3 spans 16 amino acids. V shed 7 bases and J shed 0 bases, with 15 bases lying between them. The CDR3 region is CASNRAATATNEKLFF. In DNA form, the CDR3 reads TGTGCCAGTAATAGGGCAGCAACCGCAACTAATGAAAAACTGTTTTTT.

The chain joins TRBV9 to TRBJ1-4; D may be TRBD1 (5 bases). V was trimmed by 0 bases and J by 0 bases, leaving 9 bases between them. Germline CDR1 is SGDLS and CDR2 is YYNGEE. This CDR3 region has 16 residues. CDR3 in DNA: TGTGCCAGCAGCGTAGCTGTGGGGGCAACTAATGAAAAACTGTTTTTT. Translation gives CASSVAVGATNEKLFF.

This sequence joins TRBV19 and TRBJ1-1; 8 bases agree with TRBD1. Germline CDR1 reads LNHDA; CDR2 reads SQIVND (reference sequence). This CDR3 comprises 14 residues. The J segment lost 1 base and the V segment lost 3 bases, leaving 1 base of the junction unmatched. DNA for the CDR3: TGTGCCAGTAGTATGGACAGGGAGAACACTGAAGCTTTCTTT. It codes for CASSMDRENTEAFF.

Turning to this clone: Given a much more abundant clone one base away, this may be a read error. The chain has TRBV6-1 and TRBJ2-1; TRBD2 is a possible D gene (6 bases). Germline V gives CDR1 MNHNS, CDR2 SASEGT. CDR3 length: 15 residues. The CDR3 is CAGSEGSEGYNEQFF. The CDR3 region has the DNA TGTGCCGGCAGTGAAGGGTCGGAGGGGTACAATGAGCAGTTCTTC.

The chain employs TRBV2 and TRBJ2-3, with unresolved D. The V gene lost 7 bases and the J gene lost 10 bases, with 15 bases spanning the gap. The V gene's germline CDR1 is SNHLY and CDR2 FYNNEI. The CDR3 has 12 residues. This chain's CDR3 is CASKVFMLAQYF. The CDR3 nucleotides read TGTGCCAGCAAGGTTTTTATGCTCGCGCAGTATTTT.

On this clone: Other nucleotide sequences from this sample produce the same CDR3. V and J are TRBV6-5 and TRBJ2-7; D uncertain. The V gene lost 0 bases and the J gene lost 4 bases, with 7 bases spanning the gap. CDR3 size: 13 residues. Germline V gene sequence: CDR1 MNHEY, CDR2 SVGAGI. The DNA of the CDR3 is TGTGCCAGCAGTTACTCGTCCTCTTACGAGCAGTACTTC. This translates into CASSYSSSYEQYF.

The CDR3 DNA reads as TGTGCCAGCAGCGCCCAGGGCAGGGGCACTGAAGCTTTCTTT. As protein: CASSAQGRGTEAFF. The chain employs TRBV27 and TRBJ1-1; a weak D match, TRBD1 (6 bases). CDR1 MNHEY and CDR2 SMNVEV come from the germline V gene (reference sequence). The CDR3 is 14 amino acids. V lost 6 bases, J lost 4 bases, and 15 bases lay in between.

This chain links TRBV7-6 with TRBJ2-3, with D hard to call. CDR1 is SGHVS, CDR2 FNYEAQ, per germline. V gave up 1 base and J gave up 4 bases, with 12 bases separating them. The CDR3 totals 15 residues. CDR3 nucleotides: TGTGCCAGCAGCTTAGGGATTGAACGTTCAGATACGCAGTATTTT. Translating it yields CASSLGIERSDTQYF. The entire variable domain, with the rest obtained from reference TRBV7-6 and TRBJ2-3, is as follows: GAGVSQSPRYKVTKRGQDVALRCDPISGHVSLYWYRQALGQGPEFLTYFNYEAQQDKSGLPNDRFSAERPEGSISTLTIQRTEQRDSAMYRCASSLGIERSDTQYFGPGTRLTVL.

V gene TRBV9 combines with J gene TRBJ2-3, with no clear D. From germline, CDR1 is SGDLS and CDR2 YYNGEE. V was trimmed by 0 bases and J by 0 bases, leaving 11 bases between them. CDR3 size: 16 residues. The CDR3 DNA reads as TGTGCCAGCAGCGTAGGAGGCACAGCCAGCACAGATACGCAGTATTTT. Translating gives CASSVGGTASTDTQYF.

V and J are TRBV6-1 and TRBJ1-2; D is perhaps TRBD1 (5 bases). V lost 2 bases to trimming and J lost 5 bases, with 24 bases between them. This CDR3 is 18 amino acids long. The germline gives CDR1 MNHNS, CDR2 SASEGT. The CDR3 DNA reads TGTGCCAGCAGTGAAAGACTTTCCGGGGCCGCCGTTCTTTATGGCTACACCTTC. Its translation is CASSERLSGAAVLYGYTF.

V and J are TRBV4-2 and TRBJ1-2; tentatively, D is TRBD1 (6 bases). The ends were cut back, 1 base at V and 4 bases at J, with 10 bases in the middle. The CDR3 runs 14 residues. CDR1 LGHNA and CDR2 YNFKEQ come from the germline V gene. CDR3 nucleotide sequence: TGTGCCAGCAGCCAAGCCCAGGGGCCCTATGGCTACACCTTC. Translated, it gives CASSQAQGPYGYTF.

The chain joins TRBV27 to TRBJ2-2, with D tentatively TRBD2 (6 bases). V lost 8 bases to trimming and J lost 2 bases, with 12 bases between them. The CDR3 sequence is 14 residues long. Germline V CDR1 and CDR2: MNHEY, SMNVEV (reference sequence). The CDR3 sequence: CASLSGLNTGELFF. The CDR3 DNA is TGTGCCAGCTTGAGCGGGCTAAACACCGGGGAGCTGTTTTTT.

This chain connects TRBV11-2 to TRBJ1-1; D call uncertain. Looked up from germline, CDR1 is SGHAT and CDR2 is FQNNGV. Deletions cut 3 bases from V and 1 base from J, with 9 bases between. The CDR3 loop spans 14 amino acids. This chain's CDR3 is CASSFGGQNTEAFF. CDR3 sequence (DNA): TGTGCCAGCAGCTTTGGCGGGCAGAACACTGAAGCTTTCTTT.

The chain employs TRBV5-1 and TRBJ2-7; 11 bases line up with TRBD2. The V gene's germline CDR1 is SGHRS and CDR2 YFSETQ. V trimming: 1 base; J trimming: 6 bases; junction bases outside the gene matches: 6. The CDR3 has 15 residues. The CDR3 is CASSLLAGGRSEQYF. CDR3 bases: TGCGCCAGCAGCTTGTTAGCGGGGGGGCGTTCCGAGCAGTACTTC.

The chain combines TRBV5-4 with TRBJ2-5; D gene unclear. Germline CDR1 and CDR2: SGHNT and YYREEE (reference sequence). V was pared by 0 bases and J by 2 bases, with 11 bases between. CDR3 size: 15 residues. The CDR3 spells CASSLETGPQETQYF. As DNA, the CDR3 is TGTGCCAGCAGCTTGGAAACGGGTCCGCAAGAGACCCAGTACTTC. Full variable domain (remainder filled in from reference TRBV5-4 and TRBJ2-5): ETGVTQSPTHLIKTRGQQVTLRCSSQSGHNTVSWYQQALGQGPQFIFQYYREEENGRGNFPPRFSGLQFPNYSSELNVNALELDDSALYLCASSLETGPQETQYFGPGTRLLVL.

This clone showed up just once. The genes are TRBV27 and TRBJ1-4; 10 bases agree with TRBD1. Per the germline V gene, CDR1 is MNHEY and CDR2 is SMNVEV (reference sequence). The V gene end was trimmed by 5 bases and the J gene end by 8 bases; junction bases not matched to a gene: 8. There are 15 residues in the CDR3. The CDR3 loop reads CASSLTRDRGEKLFF. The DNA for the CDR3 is TGTGCCAGCAGTCTAACCCGGGACAGGGGAGAAAAACTGTTTTTT.

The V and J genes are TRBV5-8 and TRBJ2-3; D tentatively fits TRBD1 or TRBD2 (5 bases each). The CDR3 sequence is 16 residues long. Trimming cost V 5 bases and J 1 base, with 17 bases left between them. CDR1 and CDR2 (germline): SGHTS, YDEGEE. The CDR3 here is CASSSGPHEGTDTQYF. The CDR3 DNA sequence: TGTGCCAGCAGTTCGGGACCCCACGAGGGCACAGATACGCAGTATTTT.

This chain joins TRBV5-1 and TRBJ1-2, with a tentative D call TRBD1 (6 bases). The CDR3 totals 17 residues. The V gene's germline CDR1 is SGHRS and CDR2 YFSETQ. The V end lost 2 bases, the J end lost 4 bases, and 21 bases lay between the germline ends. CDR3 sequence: CASSFADSFSSTYGYTF. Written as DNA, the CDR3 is TGCGCCAGCAGCTTTGCGGACAGCTTTTCCTCGACCTATGGCTACACCTTC.

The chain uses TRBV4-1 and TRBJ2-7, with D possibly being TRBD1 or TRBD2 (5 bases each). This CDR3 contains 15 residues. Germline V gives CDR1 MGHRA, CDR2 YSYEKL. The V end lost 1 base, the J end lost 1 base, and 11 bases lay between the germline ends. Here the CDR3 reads CASSQAGTDSYEQYF. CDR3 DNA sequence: TGCGCCAGCAGCCAAGCGGGGACGGATTCCTACGAGCAGTACTTC.

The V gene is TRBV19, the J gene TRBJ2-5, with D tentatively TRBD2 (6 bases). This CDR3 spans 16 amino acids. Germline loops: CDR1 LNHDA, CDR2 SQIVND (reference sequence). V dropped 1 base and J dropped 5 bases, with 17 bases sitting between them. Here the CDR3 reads CASSIVNRGAGETQYF. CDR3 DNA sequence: TGTGCCAGTAGTATAGTTAATCGGGGAGCGGGCGAGACCCAGTACTTC.

CDR3 residues: CASSEVSGGPNTGELFF. CDR3 nucleotides: TGTGCCAGCAGTGAAGTCTCCGGGGGGCCGAACACCGGGGAGCTGTTTTTT. The rearrangement joins TRBV25-1 to TRBJ2-2; D possibly corresponds to TRBD2 (7 bases). CDR1 and CDR2 from the germline V gene are MGHDK and SYGVNS. V was shortened by 2 bases and J by 0 bases, with 13 bases between the two germline ends. The CDR3 is 17 amino acids. The full variable domain, completed using reference TRBV25-1 and TRBJ2-2, is EADIYQTPRYLVIGTGKKITLECSQTMGHDKMYWYQQDPGMELHLIHYSYGVNSTEKGDLSSESTVSRIRTEHFPLTLESARPSHTSQYLCASSEVSGGPNTGELFFGEGSRLTVL.

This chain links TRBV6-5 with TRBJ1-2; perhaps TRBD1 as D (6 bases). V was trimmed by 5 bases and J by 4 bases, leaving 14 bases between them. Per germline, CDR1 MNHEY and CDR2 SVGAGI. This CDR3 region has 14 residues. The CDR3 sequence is CASSTDRFFYGYTF. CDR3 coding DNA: TGTGCCAGCAGTACGGACAGATTCTTCTATGGCTACACCTTC.

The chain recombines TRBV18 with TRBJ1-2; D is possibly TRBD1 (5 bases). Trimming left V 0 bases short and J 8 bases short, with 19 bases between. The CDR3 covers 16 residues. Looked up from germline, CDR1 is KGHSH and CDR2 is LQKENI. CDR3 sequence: CASSPPRGAATRGYTF. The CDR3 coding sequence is TGTGCCAGCTCACCACCGAGAGGGGCGGCAACGCGAGGCTACACCTTC.

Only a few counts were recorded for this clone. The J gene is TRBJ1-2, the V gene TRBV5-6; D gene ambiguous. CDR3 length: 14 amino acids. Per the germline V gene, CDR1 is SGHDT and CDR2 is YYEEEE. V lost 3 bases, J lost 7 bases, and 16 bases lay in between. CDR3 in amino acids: CASSWGISLSGYTF. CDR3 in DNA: TGTGCCAGCAGCTGGGGTATCAGCCTCTCTGGCTACACCTTC. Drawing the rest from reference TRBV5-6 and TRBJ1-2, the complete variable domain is DAGVTQSPTHLIKTRGQQVTLRCSPKSGHDTVSWYQQALGQGPQFIFQYYEEEERQRGNFPDRFSGHQFPNYSSELNVNALLLGDSALYLCASSWGISLSGYTFGSGTRLTVV.